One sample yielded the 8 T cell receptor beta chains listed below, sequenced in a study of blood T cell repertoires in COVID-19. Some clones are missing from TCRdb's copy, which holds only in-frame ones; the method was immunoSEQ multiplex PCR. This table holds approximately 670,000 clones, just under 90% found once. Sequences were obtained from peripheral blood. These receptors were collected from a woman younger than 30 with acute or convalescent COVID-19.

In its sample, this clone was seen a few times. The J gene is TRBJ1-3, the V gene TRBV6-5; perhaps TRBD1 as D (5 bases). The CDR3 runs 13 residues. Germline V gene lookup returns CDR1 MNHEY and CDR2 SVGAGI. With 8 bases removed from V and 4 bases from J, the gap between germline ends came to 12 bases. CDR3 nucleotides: TGTGCCAGCGGAGGGACGGTAGGAAACACCATATATTTT. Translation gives CASGGTVGNTIYF.

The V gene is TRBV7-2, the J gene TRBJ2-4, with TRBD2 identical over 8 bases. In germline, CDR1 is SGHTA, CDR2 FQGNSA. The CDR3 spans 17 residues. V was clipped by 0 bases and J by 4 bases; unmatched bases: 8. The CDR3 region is CASSLASGGGLKNIQYF. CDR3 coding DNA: TGTGCCAGCAGCTTAGCAAGCGGGGGCGGATTGAAAAACATTCAGTACTTC.

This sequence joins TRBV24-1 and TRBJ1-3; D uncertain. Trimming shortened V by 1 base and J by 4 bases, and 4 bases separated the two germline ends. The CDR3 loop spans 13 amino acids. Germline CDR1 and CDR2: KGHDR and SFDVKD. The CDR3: CATSDFQGNTIYF. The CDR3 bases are TGTGCCACCAGTGATTTCCAGGGAAACACCATATATTTT.

CDR3 loop: CAWSVRTPTGPSSYEQYF. CDR3 DNA: TGTGCCTGGAGTGTACGGACCCCGACAGGGCCTTCCTCCTACGAGCAGTACTTC. The chain combines TRBV30 with TRBJ2-7; 7 bases are a match to TRBD1. The V and J ends lost 0 bases and 0 bases, in that order; junction bases with no gene match: 14. This CDR3 is 18 amino acids long. CDR1 is GTSNPN, CDR2 SVGIG, per germline (reference sequence).

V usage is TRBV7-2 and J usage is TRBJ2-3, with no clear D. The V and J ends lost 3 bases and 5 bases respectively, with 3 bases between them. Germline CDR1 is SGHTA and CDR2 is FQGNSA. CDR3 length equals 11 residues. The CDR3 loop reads CASSFGDTQYF. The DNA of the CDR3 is TGTGCCAGCAGCTTCGGAGATACGCAGTATTTT.

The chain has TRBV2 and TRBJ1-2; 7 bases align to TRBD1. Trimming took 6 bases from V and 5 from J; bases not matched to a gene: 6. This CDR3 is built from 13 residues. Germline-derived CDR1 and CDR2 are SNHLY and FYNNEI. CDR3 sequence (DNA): TGTGCCAGCAGCCGACAGGGTCGTTATGGCTACACCTTC. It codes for CASSRQGRYGYTF.

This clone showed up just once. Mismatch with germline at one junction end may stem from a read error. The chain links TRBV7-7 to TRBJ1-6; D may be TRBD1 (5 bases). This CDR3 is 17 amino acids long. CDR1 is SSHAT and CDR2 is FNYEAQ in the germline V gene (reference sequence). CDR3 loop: CASSLAWTIYRNSPLHF. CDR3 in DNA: TGTGCCAGCAGCCTAGCCTGGACAATTTACCGAAATTCACCCCTCCACTTT. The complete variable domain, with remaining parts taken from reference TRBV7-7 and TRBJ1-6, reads GAGVSQSPRYKVTKRGQDVTLRCDPISSHATLYWYQQALGQGPEFLTYFNYEAQPDKSGLPSDRFSAERPEGSISTLTIQRTEQRDSAMYRCASSLAWTIYRNSPLHFGNGTRLTVT.

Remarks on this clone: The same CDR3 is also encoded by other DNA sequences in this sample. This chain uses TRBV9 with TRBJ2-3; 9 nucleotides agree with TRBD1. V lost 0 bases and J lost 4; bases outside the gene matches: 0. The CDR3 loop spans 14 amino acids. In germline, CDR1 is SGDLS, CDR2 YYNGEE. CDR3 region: CASSVGQGADTQYF. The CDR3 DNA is TGTGCCAGCAGCGTAGGACAGGGGGCAGATACGCAGTATTTT.